Below are 31 T cell receptor delta chains sequenced from a single sample in a study of Vδ1+ human thymocytes. Overall study findings and caveats: In the thymus, TRG and TRD repertoires looked highly polyclonal with Gaussian CDR3 lengths.

Their cognate antigens are unknown. Sequences come from RNA converted to cDNA by reverse transcription. CDR3 amplicons came from multiplex PCR with pooled V-gene forward and constant-region reverse primers. TCRdb re-called the multiplex PCR reads via CATT. The sample lists more than 25,000 delta-chain clones, 7.4% occurring once. Sequenced input: Vdelta1+ gamma-delta thymocytes from the thymus. The subset here: FACS-sorted CD3+ TCRalphabeta- TCRVdelta1+ TCRVdelta2- thymocytes. These receptors originate from a girl less than two years old who had congenital heart surgery.

The chain recombines TRDV1 with TRDJ1; 9 bases fit TRDD3. The CDR3 sequence is 23 residues long. The V gene's germline CDR1 is TSWWSYY and CDR2 QGS. V shed 3 bases and J 4 bases; nucleotides not matched to a gene: 30. CDR3 in DNA: TGTGCTCTTGGGGAGAGGATTATGGACCTGGACTGGGGGAAACAATCAAGAGGCGATAAACTCATCTTT. As protein: CALGERIMDLDWGKQSRGDKLIF.

The J gene is TRDJ1, the V gene TRDV1, with 8 nucleotides matching TRDD3. The CDR3 contains 22 residues. V was clipped by 0 bases and J by 0 bases; unmatched bases: 21. Looked up from germline, CDR1 is TSWWSYY and CDR2 is QGS. CDR3 sequence (DNA): TGTGCTCTTGGGGAACTAAGACCTACGAGGGACTGGGGGGTTTTCTACACCGATAAACTCATCTTT. Its protein is CALGELRPTRDWGVFYTDKLIF.

In its sample, this clone was seen a few times. The chain uses TRDV1 and TRDJ1; 9 bases align to TRDD3. The J segment lost 0 bases and the V segment lost 4 bases, leaving 18 bases of the junction unmatched. The V gene's germline CDR1 is TSWWSYY and CDR2 QGS. The CDR3 loop spans 20 amino acids. In nucleotides, the CDR3 is TGTGCTCTTGGGGGCCTATCCAGCCTTGACTGGGGGACGTACACCGATAAACTCATCTTT. It specifies CALGGLSSLDWGTYTDKLIF.

The rearrangement joins TRDV1 to TRDJ1, with TRDD3 matching over 13 bases. Germline lookup yields CDR1 TSWWSYY and CDR2 QGS. The CDR3 runs to 22 residues. Trimming took 4 bases from V and 3 from J; bases not matched to a gene: 23. The CDR3 loop is CALGATFGRPTGGYARSDKLIF. The CDR3 DNA follows: TGTGCTCTTGGGGCAACGTTCGGGCGTCCGACTGGGGGATACGCACGCTCCGATAAACTCATCTTT.

The chain couples TRDV1 to TRDJ1; D unclear. Trimming removed 5 bases from V and 4 bases from J, with 38 bases in between. CDR1 and CDR2 (germline): TSWWSYY, QGS. The CDR3 covers 22 residues. The CDR3 DNA sequence: TGTGCTCTTGGGCCCACCTCCCCTCGTTTAGGGGTGATAACGAGTCCGGTCGATAAACTCATCTTT. Amino acid sequence: CALGPTSPRLGVITSPVDKLIF.

Regarding this clone: Its ends do not fully match the called genes, so a read error is possible. The chain combines TRDV1 with TRDJ1, with D hard to call. CDR3 size: 16 residues. Germline lookup yields CDR1 TSWWSYY and CDR2 QGS. CDR3 sequence reads: CALGERGGDSTDKLIF. CDR3 in DNA: TGTGCTCTTGGAGAACGTGGTGGTGACTCCACCGATAAACTCATCTTT.

The gene calls are TRDV1 and TRDJ1, with 10 bases matching TRDD3. The germline V gene has CDR1 TSWWSYY and CDR2 QGS. The CDR3 consists of 18 residues. V shed 3 bases and J 0 bases; nucleotides not matched to a gene: 10. The CDR3 DNA reads TGTGCTCTTGGGGACTACTACCGTACTGGGGGATACACCGATAAACTCATCTTT. Translating it yields CALGDYYRTGGYTDKLIF.

This clone was counted a few times. V usage is TRDV1 and J usage is TRDJ1; 7 bases map to TRDD3. V lost 2 bases, J lost 0 bases, and 33 bases stayed unmatched. The CDR3 loop spans 25 amino acids. Per the germline V gene, CDR1 is TSWWSYY and CDR2 is QGS. The chain's CDR3 is CALGERKVTSPLVGDSHINTDKLIF. The DNA of the CDR3 is TGTGCTCTTGGGGAAAGGAAAGTGACTTCCCCTTTGGTGGGGGACAGTCATATAAACACCGATAAACTCATCTTT.

This clone was seen more than once but under ten times. V is TRDV1 and J is TRDJ1, with 13 positions matching TRDD3. Germline-derived CDR1 and CDR2 are TSWWSYY and QGS. J was trimmed by 0 bases and V by 4 bases; bases with no gene match: 20. This CDR3 is 22 amino acids long. CDR3 protein: CALGGRSYTYWGIRAYTDKLIF. The CDR3 DNA follows: TGTGCTCTTGGGGGAAGGTCCTACACGTACTGGGGGATACGCGCGTACACCGATAAACTCATCTTT.

This clone was picked up a small number of times. V usage is TRDV1 and J usage is TRDJ1; 9 bases fit TRDD3. This CDR3 comprises 17 residues. Germline lookup yields CDR1 TSWWSYY and CDR2 QGS. V shed 0 bases, J shed 3 bases, and the junction held 8 bases outside the gene matches. The CDR3 spells CALGELEWGIVPDKLIF. CDR3 DNA sequence: TGTGCTCTTGGGGAACTGGAGTGGGGGATAGTACCCGATAAACTCATCTTT.

V and J are TRDV1 and TRDJ1; 11 nucleotides align to TRDD3. The CDR3 covers 24 residues. CDR1 TSWWSYY and CDR2 QGS come from the germline V gene. V was pared by 2 bases and J by 2 bases, with 28 bases of the junction left unmatched. Here the CDR3 reads CALGEAGSAPWPYWGINGTDKLIF. CDR3 nucleotides: TGTGCTCTTGGGGAAGCCGGGTCGGCACCCTGGCCTTACTGGGGGATAAATGGGACCGATAAACTCATCTTT.

A few counts support this clone. V is TRDV1 and J is TRDJ1, with 8 nucleotides matching TRDD2. V lost 3 bases and J lost 4; bases outside the gene matches: 7. The CDR3 totals 15 residues. Germline values: CDR1 TSWWSYY, CDR2 QGS. CDR3: CALGEAFLGFDKLIF. The CDR3, as DNA: TGTGCTCTTGGGGAGGCCTTCCTAGGTTTCGATAAACTCATCTTT.

By proportion, this clone is medium-sized. The chain recombines TRAV29/DV5 with TRDJ1; 7 bases map to TRDD3. The CDR3 length is 21 residues. CDR1 NSMFDY and CDR2 ISSIKDK come from the germline V gene. The V gene end was trimmed by 0 bases and the J gene end by 1 base; junction bases not matched to a gene: 24. The CDR3, as DNA: TGTGCAGCAAGCGCCCCTCCGCAGACTGGGGACCCAGAGGAGATCACCGATAAACTCATCTTT. Amino acids: CAASAPPQTGDPEEITDKLIF.

The chain recombines TRDV1 with TRDJ1; no firm D call. CDR1 and CDR2 from the germline V gene are TSWWSYY and QGS. Trimming cost V 3 bases and J 5 bases, with 19 bases left between them. This CDR3 has 16 residues. The CDR3 is CALGDFRATHGDKLIF. DNA of the CDR3: TGTGCTCTTGGGGACTTTAGGGCCACTCACGGTGATAAACTCATCTTT.

The chain uses TRDV1 and TRDJ1; D is uncertain. In germline, CDR1 is TSWWSYY, CDR2 QGS. V was shortened by 2 bases and J by 0 bases, with 16 bases between the two germline ends. This CDR3 is 17 amino acids long. The CDR3: CALGECPEAPYTDKLIF. In DNA form, the CDR3 reads TGTGCTCTTGGGGAATGCCCGGAGGCACCGTACACCGATAAACTCATCTTT.

J gene TRDJ1 was identified, but the V gene was not called. The CDR3 contains 16 residues. CDR3 nucleotides: TGTGCTCTTTACCCACTGCCCGCCTCCAACACCGATAAACTCATCTTT. Translated, it gives CALYPLPASNTDKLIF.

This rearrangement joins TRDV1 to TRDJ1; 8 bases align to TRDD3. Looked up from germline, CDR1 is TSWWSYY and CDR2 is QGS. V dropped 6 bases and J dropped 3; count of bases not matched to a gene: 24. This CDR3 comprises 20 residues. CDR3 residues: CALGAHERLRPGDRADKLIF. CDR3 sequence (DNA): TGTGCTCTTGGTGCCCACGAGCGCCTACGGCCGGGGGATAGAGCCGATAAACTCATCTTT.

This rearrangement joins TRDV1 to TRDJ1; the D gene is possibly TRDD3 (8 bases). TCRdb leaves out the J gene; it was filled in here by matching the DNA to germline. The CDR3 is 29 residues long. Germline V gene sequence: CDR1 TSWWSYY, CDR2 QGS. Trimming removed 2 bases from V and 0 bases from J, with 52 bases in between. The CDR3 protein is CALGETRIRDPPNFPTPGGIGGYTDKLIF. The DNA of the CDR3 is TGTGCTCTTGGGGAAACGAGGATTCGCGACCCCCCTAATTTTCCTACACCTGGGGGGATAGGAGGGTACACCGATAAACTCATCTTT.

This clone occurred a few times. The chain uses TRDV1 and TRDJ1; D unclear. This CDR3 has 16 residues. Trimming took 0 bases from V and 9 from J, leaving 20 bases between them. Germline CDR1 and CDR2: TSWWSYY and QGS. This chain's CDR3 is CALGELSGLTPCELIF. The DNA for the CDR3 is TGTGCTCTTGGGGAACTATCTGGACTGACTCCATGCGAACTCATCTTT.

The chain carries TRDV1 and TRDJ1; 12 bases fit TRDD3. This CDR3 region has 15 residues. The V gene's germline CDR1 is TSWWSYY and CDR2 QGS. The trim removed 4 bases at V and 8 bases at J, leaving 8 bases unmatched. CDR3 DNA: TGTGCTCTTGGGGGTTACCTGGGGGATACGCAGAAACTCATCTTT. It translates to CALGGYLGDTQKLIF.

V and J are TRDV1 and TRDJ1; TRDD3 aligns across 9 bases. Germline V gene lookup returns CDR1 TSWWSYY and CDR2 QGS. V shed 6 bases and J 0 bases; nucleotides not matched to a gene: 20. There are 20 residues in the CDR3. CDR3 nucleotide sequence: TGTGCTCTTGGACCCTTCCTCCTACTGGGGGAGCCCCCCTACACCGATAAACTCATCTTT. Its protein product is CALGPFLLLGEPPYTDKLIF.

In this sample, this clone is medium-sized. The chain combines TRDV2 with TRDJ1, with 9 bases identical to TRDD3. Germline loops: CDR1 GEAIGNYY, CDR2 EKD. The CDR3 runs to 13 residues. Trimming cost V 1 base and J 4 bases; bases outside gene matches: 0. DNA for the CDR3: TGTGCCTGTGACACTGGGGGATACGATAAACTCATCTTT. The encoded protein is CACDTGGYDKLIF.

The chain couples TRDV1 to TRDJ1, with 12 bases identical to TRDD3. The trim removed 0 bases at V and 0 bases at J, leaving 29 bases unmatched. CDR1 and CDR2 (germline): TSWWSYY, QGS. This CDR3 is built from 26 residues. The CDR3 protein is CALGELWALAHLTGGYISQYTDKLIF. For the CDR3, the DNA is TGTGCTCTTGGGGAACTGTGGGCCCTAGCGCACCTTACTGGGGGATACATCTCACAGTACACCGATAAACTCATCTTT.

This clone was counted between two and nine times. This chain links TRDV1 with TRDJ1; 12 bases are a match to TRDD3. From germline, CDR1 is TSWWSYY and CDR2 QGS. Germline trimming cut 5 bases from V and 0 bases from J; bases unmatched to any gene: 34. This CDR3 comprises 26 residues. This CDR3 is CALGLHDSWALKLGDTARLYTDKLIF. The CDR3 bases are TGTGCTCTTGGGCTCCATGATTCCTGGGCGTTGAAACTGGGGGATACCGCCCGGCTGTACACCGATAAACTCATCTTT.

The rearrangement uses TRDV1 and TRDJ1; 12 bases fit TRDD3. TCRdb gives no J gene; it was assigned here by matching the DNA to germline. J gave up 10 bases and V 0 bases, and 6 bases lay outside the gene matches. Germline V gene sequence: CDR1 TSWWSYY, CDR2 QGS. CDR3 length: 15 amino acids. The CDR3 bases are TGTGCTCTTGGGGAACTTCTGGGGGATACGGTTAGACTCATCTTT. This codes for CALGELLGDTVRLIF.

The chain employs TRDV1 and TRDJ1; TRDD2 agrees at 9 bases. The CDR3 has 23 residues. Trimming removed 3 bases from V and 1 base from J; junction bases left unmatched: 27. Germline V gene sequence: CDR1 TSWWSYY, CDR2 QGS. The CDR3 loop reads CALGDHLKPSYELFWVCTDKLIF. For the CDR3, the DNA is TGTGCTCTTGGGGACCACTTGAAGCCTTCCTACGAACTATTCTGGGTCTGCACCGATAAACTCATCTTT.

The chain combines TRDV1 with TRDJ1, with 9 bases fitting TRDD3. Germline CDR1 is TSWWSYY and CDR2 is QGS. After removal of 3 bases from V and 5 bases from J, the junction contained 16 bases not matched to a gene. The CDR3 is 18 amino acids. CDR3 sequence (DNA): TGTGCTCTTGGGGACCTGGGAAGATGGGGATACGCGGGGGATAAACTCATCTTT. Encoded protein: CALGDLGRWGYAGDKLIF.

There are a few counts of this clone. The chain employs TRDV1 and TRDJ1; 11 bases fit TRDD3. Germline CDR1 is TSWWSYY and CDR2 is QGS. J was trimmed by 1 base and V by 1 base; bases with no gene match: 17. The CDR3 loop spans 21 amino acids. This CDR3 reads CALGERSYLLGDRVGTDKLIF. Written as DNA, the CDR3 is TGTGCTCTTGGGGAACGCTCCTACCTACTGGGGGATAGGGTTGGCACCGATAAACTCATCTTT.

In its sample, this clone was seen a few times. A junction end diverges from the germline sequence, so it may reflect a read error. The chain is built from TRDV2 and TRDJ1, with D perhaps matching TRDD3 (6 bases). Per the germline V gene, CDR1 is GEAIGNYY and CDR2 is EKD. This CDR3 comprises 19 residues. CDR3 region: CACGTGGFFGGANTDKLIF. In DNA, the CDR3 is TGTGCCTGTGGCACCGGGGGTTTTTTTGGGGGCGCGAACACCGATAAACTCATCTTT.

The chain recombines TRDV1 with TRDJ1; TRDD3 aligns across 10 bases. The V and J ends lost 3 bases and 8 bases, in that order; junction bases with no gene match: 15. The CDR3 has 17 amino acids. The V gene's germline CDR1 is TSWWSYY and CDR2 QGS. CDR3 amino acids: CALGENVLWGILGKLIF. CDR3 nucleotide sequence: TGTGCTCTTGGGGAGAACGTTTTGTGGGGGATACTGGGCAAACTCATCTTT.

This clone came up a few times. This chain links TRDV1 with TRDJ1; possibly TRDD3 for D (6 bases). CDR3 length: 18 residues. Trimming cost V 2 bases and J 0 bases, with 19 bases left between them. Germline CDR1 and CDR2: TSWWSYY and QGS. In DNA form, the CDR3 reads TGTGCTCTTGGGGAAAATAACAATTCTGGGGACCACACCGATAAACTCATCTTT. Translating it yields CALGENNNSGDHTDKLIF.